The 21 T cell receptor beta chains reported below all come from one sample, sequenced in a study of cytomegalovirus exposure and HLA in healthy donors. PCR was performed using 60 Vbeta and 13 Jbeta primers. Here immunoSEQ multiplex PCR was the method, and the copy in TCRdb shows in-frame clones only, minus some. The table lists tens of thousands of clones, approximately 69% of them singletons. Material: PBMCs. Every receptor here comes from a boy younger than 18 in good health and CMV-seropositive.

This rearrangement joins TRBV7-2 to TRBJ2-7; 10 bases fit TRBD2. V was pared by 2 bases and J by 2 bases, with 15 bases of the junction left unmatched. Germline V lookup: CDR1 SGHTA, CDR2 FQGNSA. This CDR3 contains 19 residues. The CDR3 sequence is CASSLKASWTSGLAYEQYF. CDR3 nucleotides: TGTGCCAGCAGCTTAAAGGCCTCGTGGACTAGCGGACTAGCCTACGAGCAGTACTTC.

J is TRBJ2-4 and V is TRBV7-9; the D gene is possibly TRBD1 (6 bases). Trimming left V 4 bases short and J 5 bases short, with 15 bases between. Germline CDR1 and CDR2: SEHNR and FQNEAQ (reference sequence). CDR3 length: 15 amino acids. CDR3 bases: TGTGCCAGCAGCTACGATGGCAGGGGAGAAAACATTCAGTACTTC. This codes for CASSYDGRGENIQYF.

The genes are TRBV6-6 and TRBJ2-7, with a tentative D call TRBD2 (6 bases). Germline loops: CDR1 MNHNY, CDR2 SVGAGI (reference sequence). The CDR3 contains 15 residues. The ends were cut back, 4 bases at V and 0 bases at J, with 13 bases in the middle. CDR3 sequence (DNA): TGTGCCAGCAGTTCGGGACTCCTAACCTCCTACGAGCAGTACTTC. Translated, it gives CASSSGLLTSYEQYF.

This clone was counted only a few times. The chain combines TRBV30 with TRBJ1-6, with TRBD1 identical over 8 bases. V gave up 0 bases and J gave up 10 bases; unmatched junction bases: 2. The CDR3 length is 13 residues. Looked up from germline, CDR1 is GTSNPN and CDR2 is SVGIG (reference sequence). In nucleotides, the CDR3 is TGTGCCTGGAGTGTACAGGGGGGCTCACCCCTCCACTTT. This sequence encodes CAWSVQGGSPLHF.

This clone was observed a few times. Here the CDR3 reads CASSSPSSYNEQFF. DNA for the CDR3: TGTGCCAGCAGTTCTCCGAGCTCCTACAATGAGCAGTTCTTC. V gene TRBV7-2 combines with J gene TRBJ2-1; D not resolved. CDR3 size: 14 residues. Per the germline V gene, CDR1 is SGHTA and CDR2 is FQGNSA. V lost 6 bases, J lost 0 bases, and 9 bases lay in between.

This clone was seen a few times. The chain employs TRBV21-1 and TRBJ2-1; the table assigns TRBD1, which was not confirmed against the DNA. TRBV21-1 has pseudogene status. The CDR3 is made up of 17 amino acids. This chain's CDR3 is CASSKATWDRGYNEQFF. CDR3 bases: TGTGCCAGCAGCAAAGCGACTTGGGACAGGGGGTACAATGAGCAGTTCTTC.

The V and J genes are TRBV19 and TRBJ2-7; possible D gene TRBD1, 6 bases. Per the germline V gene, CDR1 is LNHDA and CDR2 is SQIVND (reference sequence). Between the trimmed V and J ends, which lost 5 bases and 0 bases, there was a span of 14 bases. CDR3 length: 15 residues. CDR3 protein: CASSLTPRGSYEQYF. The CDR3 coding sequence is TGTGCCAGTAGTTTGACTCCCAGGGGCTCCTACGAGCAGTACTTC.

The genes are TRBV19 and TRBJ2-7; possibly TRBD2 for D (6 bases). The CDR3 is 14 amino acids. Germline V CDR1 and CDR2: LNHDA, SQIVND (reference sequence). The ends were cut back, 4 bases at V and 1 base at J, with 11 bases in the middle. The CDR3 DNA follows: TGTGCCAGTAGTACGGGACTGTATTCCTACGAGCAGTACTTC. It translates to CASSTGLYSYEQYF.

The rearrangement joins TRBV5-4 to TRBJ1-2, with 8 nucleotides matching TRBD1. Losses at the gene ends were 4 bases for V and 3 bases for J; bases not matched to a gene: 2. The CDR3 is 13 residues long. In germline, CDR1 is SGHNT, CDR2 YYREEE (reference sequence). The CDR3 coding sequence is TGTGCCAGCAGCATGACAGGGGACTATGGCTACACCTTC. As protein: CASSMTGDYGYTF.

The count of this clone is one. V and J are TRBV18 and TRBJ2-7, with D perhaps matching TRBD2 (6 bases). Germline V lookup: CDR1 KGHSH, CDR2 LQKENI. V lost 1 base and J lost 5, with 18 bases in between. The CDR3 has 16 amino acids. CDR3 sequence: CASSPQLDYPRHEQYF. The CDR3 bases are TGTGCCAGCTCACCACAATTGGACTATCCCCGCCACGAGCAGTACTTC.

The V and J genes are TRBV5-1 and TRBJ2-2, with D perhaps TRBD1 (5 bases). This CDR3 has 16 amino acids. The germline gives CDR1 SGHRS, CDR2 YFSETQ. Trimming stripped 4 bases from V and 4 bases from J, with 17 bases between. The CDR3 DNA sequence: TGCGCCAGCAGCCTTGCTCAGGGCCAGGGCACCGGGGAGCTGTTTTTT. It codes for CASSLAQGQGTGELFF.

The table lists this clone with a few counts. The chain combines TRBV7-2 with TRBJ2-7; 11 positions agree with TRBD2. CDR1 is SGHTA and CDR2 is FQGNSA in the germline V gene. This CDR3 contains 15 residues. V shed 6 bases, J shed 1 base, and the junction held 5 bases outside the gene matches. CDR3 sequence: CASRKLAGASYEQYF. The CDR3 nucleotides read TGTGCCAGCAGGAAACTAGCGGGAGCATCCTACGAGCAGTACTTC. Full variable domain (remainder filled in from reference TRBV7-2 and TRBJ2-7): GAGVSQSPSNKVTEKGKDVELRCDPISGHTALYWYRQSLGQGLEFLIYFQGNSAPDKSGLPSDRFSAERTGGSVSTLTIQRTQQEDSAVYLCASRKLAGASYEQYFGPGTRLTVT.

The chain employs TRBV10-2 and TRBJ2-7, with 7 bases fitting TRBD1. This CDR3 is built from 17 residues. Germline V lookup: CDR1 WSHSY, CDR2 SAAADI. J was trimmed by 1 base and V by 8 bases; bases with no gene match: 17. The DNA of the CDR3 is TGCGCCAGCGGGCACGGAACAGGGGATTTTTTTTCCTACGAGCAGTACTTC. Amino acids: CASGHGTGDFFSYEQYF.

The chain links TRBV18 to TRBJ2-3, with D perhaps matching TRBD2 (5 bases). Germline CDR1 is KGHSH and CDR2 is LQKENI. CDR3 length equals 14 residues. Trimming removed 1 base from V and 0 bases from J, with 5 bases in between. DNA of the CDR3: TGTGCCAGCTCACCACGGACTAGCACAGATACGCAGTATTTT. This translates into CASSPRTSTDTQYF.

The genes are TRBV7-9 and TRBJ1-1, with 9 bases that match TRBD1. There are 13 residues in the CDR3. The germline V gene has CDR1 SEHNR and CDR2 FQNEAQ (reference sequence). V lost 5 bases and J lost 10; bases outside the gene matches: 8. This CDR3 reads CASSIRGQGRAFF. In DNA form, the CDR3 reads TGTGCCAGCAGCATTAGGGGACAGGGTAGAGCTTTCTTT.

The chain couples TRBV6-1 to TRBJ1-5; D remains unclear. Looked up from germline, CDR1 is MNHNS and CDR2 is SASEGT. The CDR3 has 15 amino acids. Trimming shortened V by 2 bases and J by 0 bases, and 8 bases separated the two germline ends. In DNA, the CDR3 is TGTGCCAGCAGTGAAAGGGAGTATAGCAATCAGCCCCAGCATTTT. This codes for CASSEREYSNQPQHF.

The V gene is TRBV7-8, the J gene TRBJ2-3, with 9 nucleotides matching TRBD2. The CDR3 sequence is 13 residues long. Germline lookup yields CDR1 SGHVS and CDR2 FQNEAQ. J lost 10 bases, V lost 5 bases, and 7 bases had no gene match. CDR3 protein: CASSPGLATAQYF. The CDR3 DNA reads TGTGCCAGCAGCCCCGGACTAGCGACAGCGCAGTATTTT.

This clone was found a few times. The chain uses TRBV29-1 and TRBJ1-2, with D perhaps matching TRBD1 (5 bases). Germline V CDR1 and CDR2: SQVTM, ANQGSEA. V dropped 3 bases and J dropped 2 bases, with 16 bases sitting between them. CDR3 length: 15 residues. CDR3 residues: CSVDGRDINNYGYTF. The CDR3 DNA reads as TGCAGCGTTGATGGCAGGGATATAAACAACTATGGCTACACCTTC.

The gene calls are TRBV4-2 and TRBJ1-5, with TRBD1 matching 10 bases. CDR3 size: 14 residues. The ends lost 0 bases at V and 15 bases at J; junction bases unmatched: 8. Germline V lookup: CDR1 LGHNA, CDR2 YNFKEQ. For the CDR3, the DNA is TGTGCCAGCAGCCAAGATCGGACAGGGGGTATACGGCATTTT. The encoded protein is CASSQDRTGGIRHF.

This clone has only a few counts. This chain connects TRBV5-8 to TRBJ2-1; 13 bases are a match to TRBD2. Trimming took 4 bases from V and 5 from J; bases not matched to a gene: 3. Germline V gene lookup returns CDR1 SGHTS and CDR2 YDEGEE. This CDR3 is built from 15 residues. This CDR3 reads CASSHGLAGDNEQFF. The CDR3 DNA follows: TGTGCCAGCAGCCATGGACTAGCGGGGGACAATGAGCAGTTCTTC.

This clone was seen a single time. This chain joins TRBV19 and TRBJ2-1; the match to TRBD2 covers 8 bases. V gave up 9 bases and J gave up 10 bases; unmatched junction bases: 11. The germline V gene has CDR1 LNHDA and CDR2 SQIVND (reference sequence). The CDR3 covers 13 residues. In nucleotides, the CDR3 is TGTGCCAGCAAACAAGCGGGAGAGCGGGAGCAGTTCTTC. Translating gives CASKQAGEREQFF.